Reported below is one T cell receptor beta chain. Antigen unknown. This sample is drawn from a study of breast tumors, draining lymph nodes, adjacent tissues. General study results and limits: Findings are consistent with lymph node origin and intratumoral expansion of most tumor T cells. Tumor repertoires ranked between lymph nodes and nontumor tissue in diversity, with V and J gene preferences. Tumor and nontumor repertoires were significantly more similar in luminal-like than in basal-like breast cancer.

A single record per CDR3 protein comes from TCRdb applying MiXCR to the multiplex PCR reads. The data hold roughly 32,000 distinct CDR3 sequences, with over 30% observed a single time. CDR3 length: 15 amino acids. Germline assignment: CDR1 SSHAT and CDR2 FNYEAQ (reference sequence). Trimming pared 2 bases from V and 3 bases from J, leaving 14 bases between. V is TRBV7-7 and J is TRBJ2-7; a possible D gene is TRBD1 (5 bases). The source of this sequence is a female donor with breast cancer. Some clones in this sample may be carry-over from other donors' samples. The source material was breast tumor tissue. The CDR3 protein is CASSLLDRSYYEQYF. In DNA form, the CDR3 reads TGTGCCAGCAGCTTACTCGACAGATCTTACTACGAGCAGTACTTC.